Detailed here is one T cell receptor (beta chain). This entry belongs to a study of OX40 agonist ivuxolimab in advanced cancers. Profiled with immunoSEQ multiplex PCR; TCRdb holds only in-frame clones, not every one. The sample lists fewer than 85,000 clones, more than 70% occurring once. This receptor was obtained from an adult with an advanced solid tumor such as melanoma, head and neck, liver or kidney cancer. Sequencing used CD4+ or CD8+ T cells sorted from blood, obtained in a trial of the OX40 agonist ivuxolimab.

The CDR3 coding sequence is TGTGCCAGCACTCCTTCTCCGACAGGGTTGGAGACCCAGTACTTC. Translated: CASTPSPTGLETQYF. V is TRBV28 and J is TRBJ2-5; 7 bases are shared with TRBD1. CDR3 size: 15 residues. CDR1 and CDR2 from the germline V gene are MDHEN and SYDVKM. J gave up 5 bases and V 7 bases, and 13 bases lay outside the gene matches.